This TCR beta chain was retrieved from a study of blood T cell repertoires in COVID-19. For the study at large: Sites in the United States, Italy and Spain provided acute and convalescent COVID-19 samples.

Using immunoSEQ multiplex PCR, the repertoire was profiled, and TCRdb retains in-frame clones only, with some absent. The sample has a few hundred thousand clones; around 85% are singletons. The germline V gene encodes CDR1 MNHNY and CDR2 SVGAGI (reference sequence). Trimming removed 5 bases from V and 6 bases from J, with 16 bases in between. The length of the CDR3 is 14 residues. The receptor was derived from a woman in her 70s with COVID-19, enrolled during active disease. The sample taken for sequencing was peripheral blood. The chain couples TRBV6-6 to TRBJ1-1; maybe TRBD1 (6 bases). The CDR3 bases are TGTGCCAGCAGTCCAACCAGGGGTTTGGCTGAAGCTTTCTTT. Its translation is CASSPTRGLAEAFF.